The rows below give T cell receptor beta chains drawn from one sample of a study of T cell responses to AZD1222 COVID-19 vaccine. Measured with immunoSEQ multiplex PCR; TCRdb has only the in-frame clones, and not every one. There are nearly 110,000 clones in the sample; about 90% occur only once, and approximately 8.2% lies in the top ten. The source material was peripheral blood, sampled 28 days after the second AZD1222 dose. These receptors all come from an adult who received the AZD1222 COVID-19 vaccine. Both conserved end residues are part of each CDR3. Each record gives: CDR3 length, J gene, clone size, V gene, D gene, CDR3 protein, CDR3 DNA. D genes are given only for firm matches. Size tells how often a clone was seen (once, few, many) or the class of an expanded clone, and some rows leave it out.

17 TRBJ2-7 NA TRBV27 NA CASRTQGWTEGGHEQYF TGTGCCAGCCGCACCCAGGGTTGGACGGAAGGAGGGCACGAGCAGTACTTC
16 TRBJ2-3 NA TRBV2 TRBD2 CASRDTSSGVTDTQYF TGTGCCAGCCGAGATACTAGTAGCGGGGTCACAGATACGCAGTATTTT
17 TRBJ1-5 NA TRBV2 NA CASTESSGWGGNQPQHF TGTGCCAGCACCGAGAGCTCGGGATGGGGTGGCAATCAGCCCCAGCATTTT
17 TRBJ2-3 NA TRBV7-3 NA CASSSSAAGGFLGTQYF TGTGCCAGCAGCTCGTCAGCGGCTGGTGGTTTTCTGGGTACGCAGTATTTT
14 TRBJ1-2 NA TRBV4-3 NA CASSVGTQTFGYTF TGCGCCAGCAGCGTCGGGACTCAGACGTTTGGCTACACCTTC
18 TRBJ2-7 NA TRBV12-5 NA CASGLVSFLGRRAYEQYF TGTGCTAGTGGTTTGGTATCGTTCCTGGGTAGAAGGGCCTACGAGCAGTACTTC
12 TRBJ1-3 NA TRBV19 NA CASSFNRNTIYF TGTGCCAGTAGTTTTAACAGGAACACCATATATTTT
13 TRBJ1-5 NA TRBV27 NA CASSLSSNQPQHF TGTGCCAGCAGTTTAAGTAGCAATCAGCCCCAGCATTTT
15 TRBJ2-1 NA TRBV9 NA CASSVGGTHSDEQFF TGTGCCAGCAGCGTAGGCGGGACCCATTCTGATGAGCAGTTCTTC
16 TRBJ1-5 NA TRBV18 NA CASSPFGSDNNQPQHF TGTGCCAGCTCACCCTTCGGGTCTGATAACAATCAGCCCCAGCATTTT
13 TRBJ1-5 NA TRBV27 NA CASAAASNQPQHF TGTGCCAGCGCCGCAGCTAGCAATCAGCCCCAGCATTTT
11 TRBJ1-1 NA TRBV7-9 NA CASSLVQGAFF TGTGCCAGCAGCCTGGTACAAGGTGCTTTCTTT
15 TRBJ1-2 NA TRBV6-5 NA CASRPDQARFYGYTF TGTGCCAGCAGACCCGACCAGGCTCGCTTCTATGGCTACACCTTC
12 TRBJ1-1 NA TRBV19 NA CASSIGGARAFF TGTGCCAGTAGTATCGGAGGGGCGAGAGCTTTCTTT
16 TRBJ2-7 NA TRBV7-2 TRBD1 CASSLASTGDTYEQYF TGTGCCAGCAGCTTAGCCTCCACAGGGGACACCTACGAGCAGTACTTC
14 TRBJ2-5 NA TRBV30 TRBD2 CAWRGGTSQETQYF TGTGCCTGGAGGGGGGGGACTAGCCAAGAGACCCAGTACTTC
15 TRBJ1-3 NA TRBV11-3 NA CASSSSTGTGNTIYF TGTGCCAGCAGCTCTTCAACAGGGACTGGAAACACCATATATTTT
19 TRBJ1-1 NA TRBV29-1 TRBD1 CSVPPGRGNSNPGCIEAFF TGCAGCGTTCCCCCGGGCAGGGGGAATTCTAATCCCGGATGTATTGAAGCTTTCTTT
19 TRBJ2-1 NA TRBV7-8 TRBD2 CASSSSLSPASGGAGEQFF TGTGCCAGCAGCTCCTCACTCAGCCCGGCTAGCGGGGGGGCGGGGGAGCAGTTCTTC
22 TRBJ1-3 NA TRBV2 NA CASSEKSRRALLGSSSGNTIYF TGTGCCAGCAGTGAAAAATCAAGACGGGCCCTCCTGGGGAGTAGCTCTGGAAACACCATATATTTT
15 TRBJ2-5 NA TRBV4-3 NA CASSQVQRLGETQYF TGCGCCAGCAGCCAAGTTCAGCGTTTGGGGGAGACCCAGTACTTC
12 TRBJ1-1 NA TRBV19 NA CASMPHGAEAFF TGTGCCAGTATGCCGCACGGGGCTGAAGCTTTCTTT
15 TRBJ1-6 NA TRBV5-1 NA CASSFGGALNSPLHF TGCGCCAGCAGCTTTGGGGGAGCTCTTAATTCACCCCTCCACTTT
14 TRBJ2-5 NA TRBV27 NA CASSFIFGEETQYF TGTGCCAGCAGTTTTATATTCGGTGAGGAGACCCAGTACTTC
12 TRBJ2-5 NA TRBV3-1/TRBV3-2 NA CASSPPGETQYF TGTGCCAGCAGCCCCCCCGGAGAGACCCAGTACTTC
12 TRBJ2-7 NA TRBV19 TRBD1 CASKGGYYEQYF TGTGCCAGTAAAGGGGGCTACTACGAGCAGTACTTC
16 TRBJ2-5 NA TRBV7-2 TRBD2 CASSLGLAGEKATQYF TGTGCCAGCAGCTTGGGACTAGCGGGTGAGAAAGCGACCCAGTACTTC
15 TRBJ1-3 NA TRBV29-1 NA CSVEDPAGDGNTIYF TGCAGCGTTGAAGATCCGGCAGGGGACGGAAACACCATATATTTT
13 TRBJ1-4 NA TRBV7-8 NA CASSLGPSEKLFF TGTGCCAGCAGCTTAGGGCCCAGCGAAAAACTGTTTTTT
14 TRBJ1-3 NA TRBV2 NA CASSEIVSGNTIYF TGTGCCAGCAGTGAAATAGTCTCTGGAAACACCATATATTTT
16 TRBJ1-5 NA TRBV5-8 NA CASSFRPQYSNQPQHF TGTGCCAGCAGCTTCAGACCGCAATATAGCAATCAGCCCCAGCATTTT
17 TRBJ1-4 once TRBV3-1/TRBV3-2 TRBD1 CASSQETRGKTNEKLFF TGTGCCAGCAGCCAAGAGACCAGGGGGAAAACTAATGAAAAACTGTTTTTT
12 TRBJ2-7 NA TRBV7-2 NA CASSRAGYEQYF TGTGCCAGCAGCCGGGCCGGCTACGAGCAGTACTTC
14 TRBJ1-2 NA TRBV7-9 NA CASSLGGSNYGYTF TGTGCCAGCAGCCTTGGGGGCTCTAACTATGGCTACACCTTC
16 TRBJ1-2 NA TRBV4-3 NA CASSQFAQGFNYGYTF TGCGCCAGCAGCCAATTCGCACAGGGATTTAACTATGGCTACACCTTC
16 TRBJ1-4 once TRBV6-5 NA CASSYSLGGAEEKLFF TGTGCCAGCAGTTACTCACTCGGGGGGGCGGAAGAAAAACTGTTTTTT
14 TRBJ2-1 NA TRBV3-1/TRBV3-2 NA CASSRLDSDNEQFF TGTGCCAGCAGCCGCCTCGACAGTGACAATGAGCAGTTCTTC
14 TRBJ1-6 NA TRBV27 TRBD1 CASSLAGGNSPLHF TGTGCCAGCAGTTTAGCAGGGGGGAATTCACCCCTCCACTTT
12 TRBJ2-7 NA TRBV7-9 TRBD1 CATVTGLNEQYF TGTGCCACAGTGACAGGGCTCAACGAGCAGTACTTC
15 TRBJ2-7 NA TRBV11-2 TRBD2 CASSWPGLAVYEQYF TGTGCCAGCAGCTGGCCAGGCCTAGCGGTCTACGAGCAGTACTTC
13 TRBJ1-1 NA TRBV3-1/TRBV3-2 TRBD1 CASRYRGSTEAFF TGTGCCAGCAGGTACAGGGGGAGCACTGAAGCTTTCTTT
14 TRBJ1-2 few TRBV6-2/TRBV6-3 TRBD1 CASSYSGGDYGYTF TGTGCCAGCAGTTACTCAGGGGGCGACTATGGCTACACCTTC
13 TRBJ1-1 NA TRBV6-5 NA CASSTTENTEAFF TGTGCCAGCAGTACGACAGAGAACACTGAAGCTTTCTTT
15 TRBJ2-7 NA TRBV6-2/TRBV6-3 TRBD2 CASSSTSGLSYEQYF TGTGCCAGCAGTTCTACTAGCGGGCTTTCCTACGAGCAGTACTTC
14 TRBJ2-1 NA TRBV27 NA CASSRGSIYNEQFF TGTGCCAGCTCTCGGGGGTCGATTTACAATGAGCAGTTCTTC
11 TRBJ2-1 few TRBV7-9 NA CASSLNNEQFF TGTGCCAGCAGCCTCAACAATGAGCAGTTCTTC
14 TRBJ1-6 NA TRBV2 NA CATKTEGNGSPLHF TGTGCCACCAAAACGGAAGGGAACGGCTCACCCCTCCACTTT
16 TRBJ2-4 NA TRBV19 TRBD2 CASSIDLPMPGGIQYF TGTGCCAGTAGTATAGATCTCCCCATGCCGGGGGGCATTCAGTACTTC
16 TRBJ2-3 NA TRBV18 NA CASSPPFGGGTDTQYF TGTGCCAGCTCACCACCCTTCGGGGGTGGCACAGATACGCAGTATTTT
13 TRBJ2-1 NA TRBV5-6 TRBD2 CASRRVAGNEQFF TGTGCCAGCCGGCGGGTAGCGGGCAATGAGCAGTTCTTC
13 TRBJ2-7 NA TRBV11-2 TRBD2 CASSLRGGGEQYF TGTGCCAGCAGCTTACGGGGGGGTGGTGAGCAGTACTTC
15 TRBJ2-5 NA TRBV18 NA CASSPRPSYQETQYF TGTGCCAGCTCACCACGCCCCTCGTACCAAGAGACCCAGTACTTC
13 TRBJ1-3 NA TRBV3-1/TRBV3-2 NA CASSATEGNTIYF TGTGCCAGCAGCGCGACGGAGGGAAACACCATATATTTT